A selection of T cell receptor beta chains follows, all from one sample in a study of molecular identifiers for immune sequencing clone quantification. Via MiXCR, TCRdb re-called the PCR reads, giving one row per CDR3 protein. The table lists roughly 630,000 distinct CDR3 sequences, roughly 27% of them singletons. The source material was naive CD8+ T cells from blood, with Jurkat cell RNA spiked in. Receptors originate from a human donor in good health. Some libraries in this study had Jurkat cell RNA spiked in. Both conserved end residues are part of each CDR3. Fields, in order: J gene, D gene, V gene, CDR3 protein. A D gene is named only where the DNA matches it firmly.

TRBJ2-3 TRBD2 TRBV4-1 CASSRTSREASTDTQYF
TRBJ2-7 - TRBV20-1 CSVVTVDEQYF
TRBJ2-7 - TRBV29-1 CSVETITTREQYF
TRBJ1-1 - TRBV30 CAWAWRGQNTEAFF
TRBJ1-5 - TRBV21-1 CASSKADQPQHF
TRBJ2-3 - TRBV6-6 CASSPRTGGGTDTQYF
TRBJ1-1 TRBD1 TRBV30 CAWSERQGAAEAFF
TRBJ2-2 - TRBV12-3/TRBV12-4 CASSYAGQTNTGELFF
TRBJ2-7 - TRBV7-9 CASSAGQMISYEQYF
TRBJ1-2 - TRBV4-1 CASSQVDNNYGYTF
TRBJ2-6 - TRBV9 CASSVAGFGANVLTF
TRBJ2-3 - TRBV7-9 CANSPGADTQYF
TRBJ2-5 - TRBV6-5 CAGSYFQDGETQYF
TRBJ1-6 TRBD1 TRBV10-1 CASSRDRVDSPLHF
TRBJ2-3 - TRBV27 CASSLGTPIADTQYF
TRBJ2-7 - TRBV5-6 CGSSLVRSSYEQYF
TRBJ1-2 - TRBV12-3/TRBV12-4 CASSLAAATCFNYGYTF